This T cell receptor (beta chain) was observed in a study of cytomegalovirus exposure and HLA in healthy donors (TCRdb year 2017). A note on the overall study: According to a later analysis, one platform produced both the roughly 120 validation repertoires and the 720 or so repertoires of the first cohort. The study aimed to test whether cataloging public T cell receptors could reveal signatures of past pathogen exposure. In addition to the first cohort of hundreds of subjects, a separate validation cohort of under 150 different subjects was used. The study combined high-throughput TCR immunosequencing, statistical association of individual TCRs with disease status, and machine learning to predict cytomegalovirus infection status.

The method was the immunoSEQ multiplex PCR assay. The paper's processing steps were these. A statistical classification framework was developed to diagnose cytomegalovirus status using the catalog of TCR beta chain sequences. TCRdb provides this immuneACCESS table in a form limited to in-frame rearrangements. Some clones are lacking; in checked studies, under half of them reflect an unresolved V gene, and why the rest are absent is not known. That table gives V, J and clone size, and the DNA gave D and trimming. This sample gives fewer than 250,000 clones in total; about 87% of them show up just once. The ten largest clones represent 2.6% of the sample. The donors belonged to the validation cohort of 120 subjects, which was separate from the 666-subject first cohort. CDR3 length: 14 amino acids, cysteine to phenylalanine. Of the read, only the CDR3 DNA is kept; its 42 bases are in frame from base 1. The germline V end is reduced by 2 bases and the J end by 3 bases; junction bases left unmatched: 2. The CDR1 and CDR2 encoded by the germline V gene are MNHNS and SASEGT.

General conclusions and limits of the study: In a later analysis, TCRs clustered in the first cohort were found to also tend to co-occur in the 120 validation repertoires, with approximately 94% of cluster scores above 0. The authors suggested that the approach could potentially be generalized to other disease states and immunological phenotypes. The study listed 150 to 200 TCR beta chains as associated with cytomegalovirus. The validation cohort had no HLA typing available for a later analysis, so co-occurrence within that cohort was assessed over all 120 repertoires. The classifier was reported to diagnose cytomegalovirus status with high specificity and sensitivity in both the original and validation cohorts. A few of the identified cytomegalovirus-associated TCR beta chains were confirmed in vitro to be specific for cytomegalovirus antigens. Across donors, most TCR sequences were observed very rarely, whereas some public TCRs were present in many individuals.

As concerns this clone: Its target antigen remains unknown. Per-base qualities were not stored, and no clone one base away is much larger.

The rearranged chain carries TRBV6-1 and TRBJ2-5, with 8 junctional bases fitting TRBD1. Source material: PBMCs. This clonotype originated in a man younger than 35 in good health and CMV-seronegative. The bases are TGTGCCAGCAGTGAAAACAGGGGGAAAGAGACCCAGTACTTC. Translated, this gives CASSENRGKETQYF.